This T cell receptor beta chain was sequenced for a study of blood T cell repertoires in COVID-19. Study details: Spain, Italy and the United States supplied samples that represented acute and convalescent COVID-19. Sample material is recorded as cDNA or gDNA derived from T cells, B-cell-depleted T cells, or PBMCs.

The table lists this clone with a few counts. After removal of 1 base from V and 6 bases from J, the junction contained 5 bases not matched to a gene. The CDR3 extends over 14 amino acids. Looked up from germline, CDR1 is MNHEY and CDR2 is SMNVEV (reference sequence). The age range of participants was about 18 to 100 years, with residence in about 25 US areas. Which cohort a participant joined came from the clinical history participants gave. Assay used: immunoSEQ multiplex PCR; TCRdb lists only in-frame clones, some missing. The profile shows hundreds of thousands of clones, approximately 85% of them singletons.

The sequence was obtained from a woman in her forties or fifties with acute COVID-19. J is TRBJ1-1 and V is TRBV27; TRBD1 matches 7 bases. What was sequenced was PBMCs or T cells enriched from blood (not recorded which). The CDR3 spells CASSLLGQGAEAFF. DNA of the CDR3: TGTGCCAGCAGTTTATTAGGGCAGGGGGCTGAAGCTTTCTTT.